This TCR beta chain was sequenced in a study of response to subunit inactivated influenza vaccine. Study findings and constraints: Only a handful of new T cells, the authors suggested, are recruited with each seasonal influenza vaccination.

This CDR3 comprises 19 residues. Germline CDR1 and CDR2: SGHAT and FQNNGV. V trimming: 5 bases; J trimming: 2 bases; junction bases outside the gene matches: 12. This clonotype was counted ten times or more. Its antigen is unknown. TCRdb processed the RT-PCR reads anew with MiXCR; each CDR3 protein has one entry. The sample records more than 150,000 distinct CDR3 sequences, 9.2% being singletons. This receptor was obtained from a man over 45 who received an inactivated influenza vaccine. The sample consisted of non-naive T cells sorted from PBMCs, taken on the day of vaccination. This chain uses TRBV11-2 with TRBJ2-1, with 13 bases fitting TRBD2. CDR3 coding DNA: TGTGCCAGCAGCCCGACAAGAGCCGGGACTAGCGGGGCCTACAATGAGCAGTTCTTC. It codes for CASSPTRAGTSGAYNEQFF.